Following are 31 T cell receptor beta chains from one sample sequenced in a study of T-cell reconstitution after alpha-beta-depleted transplantation in children. This sample's TCRbeta library carried unique molecular identifier barcodes. TCRdb re-analysed the PCR reads in MiXCR, keeping a single row per CDR3 protein. The data show some 350,000 distinct CDR3 sequences, under 20% seen once. The sequencing here drew on PBMCs, mostly from graft donor cells, taken 360 days after TCRalphabeta/CD19-depleted stem cell transplant. These receptor sequences come from a male patient between 2 and 15 years old who had a stem cell transplant for acute lymphoblastic leukemia, so the T cells may come from the graft donor.

The chain couples TRBV4-2 to TRBJ2-2; unclear D gene. V shed 1 base and J shed 6 bases, with 15 bases lying between them. This CDR3 is 16 amino acids long. In germline, CDR1 is LGHNA, CDR2 YNFKEQ. CDR3: CASSQGRRAGSGELFF. CDR3 DNA: TGTGCCAGCAGCCAAGGAAGAAGGGCCGGATCCGGGGAGCTGTTTTTT.

The rearrangement joins TRBV28 to TRBJ2-7; D not resolved. Trimming took off 3 bases at V and 0 bases at J, with 9 bases between the two ends. Per the germline V gene, CDR1 is MDHEN and CDR2 is SYDVKM. The CDR3 spans 14 residues. CDR3: CASSLYIPSYEQYF. Written as DNA, the CDR3 is TGTGCCAGCAGTTTGTACATTCCCTCCTACGAGCAGTACTTC.

In its sample, this clonotype was seen a few times. The V call is TRBV14, the J call TRBJ2-4; 7 positions match TRBD1. V gave up 5 bases and J gave up 8 bases; unmatched junction bases: 6. CDR3 length equals 13 residues. Germline values: CDR1 SGHDN, CDR2 FVKESK. In nucleotides, the CDR3 is TGTGCCAGCAGCGGACACAGGGGTCACATTCAGTACTTC. This gives the protein CASSGHRGHIQYF.

This clonotype has a handful of counts. The rearrangement links TRBV10-3 to TRBJ1-4; D perhaps matches TRBD1 (6 bases). With 6 bases removed from V and 5 bases from J, the gap between germline ends came to 16 bases. The CDR3 is 15 amino acids. Per the germline V gene, CDR1 is ENHRY and CDR2 is SYGVKD. CDR3 in DNA: TGTGCCATCAGCCCCATGGGACACAAGAATGAAAAACTGTTTTTT. This codes for CAISPMGHKNEKLFF.

In its sample, this clonotype was seen many times. The chain couples TRBV5-1 to TRBJ2-7; 9 positions match TRBD1. The germline V gene has CDR1 SGHRS and CDR2 YFSETQ. The length of the CDR3 is 14 residues. After removal of 4 bases from V and 5 bases from J, the junction contained 7 bases not matched to a gene. The CDR3 coding sequence is TGCGCCAGCAGCCCGGGGACAGGGAATCACGAGCAGTACTTC. Translated: CASSPGTGNHEQYF.

At least ten counts were recorded for this clonotype. V is TRBV28 and J is TRBJ1-4; D is uncertain. Trimming left V 6 bases short and J 5 bases short, with 4 bases between. Germline CDR1 reads MDHEN; CDR2 reads SYDVKM. The CDR3 is 11 amino acids. The CDR3 spells CASSTNEKLFF. CDR3 nucleotide sequence: TGTGCCAGCAGCACAAATGAAAAACTGTTTTTT. Drawing the rest from reference TRBV28 and TRBJ1-4, the complete variable domain is DVKVTQSSRYLVKRTGEKVFLECVQDMDHENMFWYRQDPGLGLRLIYFSYDVKMKEKGDIPEGYSVSREKKERFSLILESASTNQTSMYLCASSTNEKLFFGSGTQLSVL.

The chain combines TRBV7-9 with TRBJ2-7; D ambiguous. From germline, CDR1 is SEHNR and CDR2 FQNEAQ (reference sequence). The CDR3 length is 11 residues. The V gene lost 7 bases and the J gene lost 7 bases, with 11 bases spanning the gap. In DNA, the CDR3 is TGTGCCAGCACCCACGGTCTGGAGCAGTACTTC. This translates into CASTHGLEQYF.

The chain couples TRBV2 to TRBJ2-7, with D tentatively TRBD2 (6 bases). V lost 4 bases to trimming and J lost 1 base, with 11 bases between them. The CDR3 is 14 residues long. CDR1 and CDR2 from the germline V gene are SNHLY and FYNNEI. The CDR3 loop reads CASSGVEGSYEQYF. The DNA for the CDR3 is TGTGCCAGCAGTGGGGTGGAGGGGTCCTACGAGCAGTACTTC.

The CDR3 bases are TGTGCCAGCAAACAGGGGGGCAATCAGCCCCAGCATTTT. Protein: CASKQGGNQPQHF. The chain recombines TRBV27 with TRBJ1-5, with 8 positions matching TRBD1. This CDR3 region has 13 residues. Germline V CDR1 and CDR2: MNHEY, SMNVEV (reference sequence). After removal of 7 bases from V and 2 bases from J, the junction contained 1 base not matched to a gene.

The J gene is TRBJ2-7, the V gene TRBV6-4, with TRBD2 identical over 11 bases. Germline trimming cut 5 bases from V and 2 bases from J; bases unmatched to any gene: 32. The CDR3 consists of 24 residues. Germline V gene data show CDR1 as MRHNA and CDR2 as SNTAGT. The CDR3 DNA follows: TGTGCCAGCAGTCCGCTGGGGGTGGTTCGGGGAACGGGACTAGCGGAGGGCTCCCCCTACGAGCAGTACTTC. Amino acids: CASSPLGVVRGTGLAEGSPYEQYF.

This clonotype has ten or more counts. This chain joins TRBV7-9 and TRBJ2-2; 13 bases align to TRBD2. With V trimmed by 5 bases and J by 5 bases, 5 bases remained unmatched. The germline CDR1 and CDR2 sequences are SEHNR and FQNEAQ (reference sequence). The CDR3 spans 16 residues. CDR3 sequence reads: CASSPRLAGGTGELFF. Here the CDR3 DNA reads TGTGCCAGCAGCCCAAGACTAGCGGGAGGAACCGGGGAGCTGTTTTTT.

This clonotype has just a few counts. The chain links TRBV11-3 to TRBJ2-2, with D maybe TRBD1 (5 bases). Trimming shortened V by 1 base and J by 4 bases, and 7 bases separated the two germline ends. Germline V gene lookup returns CDR1 SGHNT and CDR2 YENEEA. The CDR3 has 14 amino acids. The CDR3 bases are TGTGCCAGCAGCTTAGGGGGCCGCACCGGGGAGCTGTTTTTT. It translates to CASSLGGRTGELFF.

This clonotype was picked up a small number of times. CDR3 nucleotides: TGTGCCAGCAGCCCCCAGTCCCCACTAGCGGATTCCTACAATGAGCAGTTCTTC. It specifies CASSPQSPLADSYNEQFF. V and J are TRBV11-1 and TRBJ2-1; 8 bases are shared with TRBD2. Per germline, CDR1 SGHAT and CDR2 FQDESV (reference sequence). This CDR3 comprises 18 residues. V was pared by 5 bases and J by 1 base, with 13 bases of the junction left unmatched.

V usage is TRBV4-3 and J usage is TRBJ2-7, with 9 bases matching TRBD1. The CDR3 is 15 amino acids. V gave up 3 bases and J gave up 6 bases; unmatched junction bases: 9. Germline CDR1 LGHNA, CDR2 YSLEER. The CDR3 bases are TGCGCCAGCAGCCAGTATAGAGACAGGGGGTCCGAGCAGTACTTC. It yields the protein CASSQYRDRGSEQYF.

This clonotype was seen many times. The J gene is TRBJ1-2, the V gene TRBV28; maybe TRBD1 (5 bases). The CDR3 loop spans 17 amino acids. The V gene lost 3 bases and the J gene lost 3 bases, with 20 bases spanning the gap. Germline V gene lookup returns CDR1 MDHEN and CDR2 SYDVKM. CDR3 nucleotide sequence: TGTGCCAGCAGTTTGGGGGATTTGGGCAGGTCTTACTATGGCTACACCTTC. Translating it yields CASSLGDLGRSYYGYTF.

This clonotype has more than one count but fewer than ten. The V and J genes are TRBV4-2 and TRBJ2-7; TRBD2 is a possible D gene (6 bases). Germline V gives CDR1 LGHNA, CDR2 YNFKEQ. V dropped 0 bases and J dropped 5 bases, with 23 bases sitting between them. The CDR3 consists of 18 residues. The chain's CDR3 is CASSQDLVFGGSRDEQYF. CDR3 coding DNA: TGTGCCAGCAGCCAAGATTTAGTTTTTGGAGGGAGTAGGGACGAGCAGTACTTC.

The rearrangement uses TRBV11-1 and TRBJ2-5, with 8 positions matching TRBD1. The ends lost 5 bases at V and 0 bases at J; junction bases unmatched: 14. This CDR3 spans 18 amino acids. CDR1 and CDR2 from the germline V gene are SGHAT and FQDESV (reference sequence). The CDR3 loop reads CASSPPLTGTGHQETQYF. As DNA, the CDR3 is TGTGCCAGCAGCCCCCCCCTAACCGGGACAGGCCACCAAGAGACCCAGTACTTC.

The J gene is TRBJ2-1, the V gene TRBV28; 9 bases fit TRBD2. The CDR3 spans 13 residues. The germline V gene has CDR1 MDHEN and CDR2 SYDVKM. J was trimmed by 8 bases and V by 10 bases; bases with no gene match: 9. CDR3 bases: TGTGCCACACTTAGCGGGAGTTACTATGAGCAGTTCTTC. Protein product: CATLSGSYYEQFF.

Only a few counts were recorded for this clonotype. In DNA form, the CDR3 reads TGTGCCATCTCCCAACCGGGACAGGGTTATGGAGAGCAGTACTTC. It yields the protein CAISQPGQGYGEQYF. V usage is TRBV10-3 and J usage is TRBJ2-7; 9 positions match TRBD1. The CDR3 loop spans 15 amino acids. J lost 7 bases, V lost 8 bases, and 15 bases had no gene match. The germline V gene encodes CDR1 ENHRY and CDR2 SYGVKD.

The J gene is TRBJ2-7, the V gene TRBV20-1; 7 bases align to TRBD2. With 4 bases clipped from V and 0 bases from J, the junction kept 9 bases outside the gene matches. Germline lookup yields CDR1 DFQATT and CDR2 SNEGSKA (reference sequence). The CDR3 spans 15 residues. The CDR3 loop is CSATPGGTASYEQYF. The CDR3 region has the DNA TGCAGTGCTACCCCCGGGGGGACGGCCTCCTACGAGCAGTACTTC.

The chain combines TRBV29-1 with TRBJ2-5; 11 bases match TRBD2. The CDR3 runs 15 residues. Germline loops: CDR1 SQVTM, CDR2 ANQGSEA. Trimming removed 1 base from V and 5 bases from J; junction bases left unmatched: 6. Here the CDR3 DNA reads TGCAGCGTTGAAGGACTAGCGGGATTACCCGAGACCCAGTACTTC. Translated: CSVEGLAGLPETQYF.

This clonotype was seen a handful of times. The genes are TRBV9 and TRBJ2-2; either TRBD1 or TRBD2 may fit D (5 bases each). Germline lookup yields CDR1 SGDLS and CDR2 YYNGEE. The V end lost 3 bases, the J end lost 1 base, and 13 bases lay between the germline ends. CDR3 length: 16 amino acids. The DNA for the CDR3 is TGTGCCAGCAGCGGTCGGGACGGCCGGAACACCGGGGAGCTGTTTTTT. It yields the protein CASSGRDGRNTGELFF.

There are many counts of this clonotype. J is TRBJ2-1 and V is TRBV7-9, with a possible D match to TRBD2 (6 bases). CDR1 and CDR2 from the germline V gene are SEHNR and FQNEAQ (reference sequence). CDR3 size: 15 residues. Deletions cut 7 bases from V and 8 bases from J, with 21 bases between. The CDR3 DNA sequence: TGTGCCAGCACCACCTGGCGGGACCCTTTCGATGAGCAGTTCTTC. Translated: CASTTWRDPFDEQFF.

This clonotype has ten or more counts. CDR3 sequence reads: CASSDRTNRSYEQYF. CDR3 DNA sequence: TGCGCCAGCAGTGATAGGACGAATCGCTCCTACGAGCAGTACTTC. The V call is TRBV10-1, the J call TRBJ2-7, with D unresolved. The germline V gene has CDR1 WNHNN and CDR2 SYGVQD (reference sequence). V was pared by 3 bases and J by 0 bases, with 12 bases between. The CDR3 loop spans 15 amino acids.

The J gene is TRBJ2-7, the V gene TRBV28, with D possibly matching TRBD2 (6 bases). From germline, CDR1 is MDHEN and CDR2 SYDVKM. The CDR3 totals 17 residues. V was clipped by 3 bases and J by 3 bases, with 21 bases between them. The DNA for the CDR3 is TGTGCCAGCAGTTTGGAGGGCCTCATGGTGCCTCACTACGAGCAGTACTTC. Residues: CASSLEGLMVPHYEQYF.

Regarding this clonotype: A read error may be the cause here, since a much bigger clone is one base away. V gene TRBV13 combines with J gene TRBJ2-3, with 8 positions matching TRBD1. There are 15 residues in the CDR3. J was trimmed by 5 bases and V by 8 bases; bases with no gene match: 12. Germline CDR1 and CDR2: PRHDT and FYEKMQ (reference sequence). In DNA form, the CDR3 reads TGTGCCAGCGGCCCACCCAGGGGGCTGAGAGATACGCAGTATTTT. Its translation: CASGPPRGLRDTQYF.

This clonotype was seen repeatedly, ten times or more. The chain combines TRBV10-3 with TRBJ1-1; perhaps TRBD1 as D (5 bases). CDR1 is ENHRY, CDR2 SYGVKD, per germline. This CDR3 spans 15 amino acids. V dropped 3 bases and J dropped 0 bases, with 11 bases sitting between them. The CDR3 here is CAISEMGRVNTEAFF. The CDR3 DNA reads as TGTGCCATCAGTGAAATGGGACGGGTGAACACTGAAGCTTTCTTT.

The chain links TRBV3-1 to TRBJ1-5; D is unresolved. V shed 0 bases and J shed 0 bases, with 18 bases lying between them. CDR1 and CDR2 from the germline V gene are LGHDT and YNNKEL (reference sequence). This CDR3 spans 19 amino acids. CDR3: CASSQDLGAGTNSNQPQHF. The CDR3 nucleotides are TGTGCCAGCAGCCAAGACCTGGGAGCGGGCACAAATAGCAATCAGCCCCAGCATTTT.

This CDR3 reads CASSLVGAGELFF. CDR3 nucleotides: TGTGCCAGCAGTTTAGTGGGGGCCGGGGAGCTGTTTTTT. The chain uses TRBV12-3 or TRBV12-4 and TRBJ2-2, with D perhaps TRBD1 or TRBD2 (5 bases each). The CDR3 loop spans 13 amino acids. V lost 1 base and J 6 bases, leaving 6 bases between the germline ends.

V usage is TRBV25-1 and J usage is TRBJ2-1, with a tentative D call TRBD2 (5 bases). CDR1 is MGHDK and CDR2 is SYGVNS in the germline V gene. V gave up 5 bases and J gave up 6 bases, with 20 bases separating them. This CDR3 spans 16 amino acids. CDR3 residues: CASSTSGVHLLNEQFF. The CDR3 DNA reads TGTGCCAGCAGTACCAGCGGCGTCCACCTGCTCAATGAGCAGTTCTTC. Combining the CDR3 with reference TRBV25-1 and TRBJ2-1 gives the whole variable domain EADIYQTPRYLVIGTGKKITLECSQTMGHDKMYWYQQDPGMELHLIHYSYGVNSTEKGDLSSESTVSRIRTEHFPLTLESARPSHTSQYLCASSTSGVHLLNEQFFGPGTRLTVL.

This clonotype was seen ten or more times. The chain combines TRBV5-1 with TRBJ2-3; the D gene is possibly TRBD2 (6 bases). V was shortened by 1 base and J by 4 bases, with 7 bases between the two germline ends. Germline CDR1 SGHRS, CDR2 YFSETQ. The CDR3 loop spans 13 amino acids. CDR3 sequence: CASSLRLADTQYF. For the CDR3, the DNA is TGCGCCAGCAGCTTGCGACTAGCAGATACGCAGTATTTT.